The 18 T cell receptor beta chains below all came from one sample that was sequenced in a study of T cell responses to AZD1222 COVID-19 vaccine. TCRdb's table, derived via immunoSEQ multiplex PCR, lists solely in-frame clones and lacks some. The table includes about 78,000 clones, roughly 80% detected once. This specimen consisted of peripheral blood, obtained on day 0 of AZD1222 vaccination. These receptors all come from an adult in good health.

The V call is TRBV27, the J call TRBJ2-1, with TRBD1 identical over 9 bases. This CDR3 has 16 residues. J lost 10 bases, V lost 1 base, and 11 bases had no gene match. In germline, CDR1 is MNHEY, CDR2 SMNVEV (reference sequence). The CDR3 bases are TGTGCCAGCAGTTTATGGTCTCCGGGACAGGGCAACGAGCAGTTCTTC. Residues: CASSLWSPGQGNEQFF.

The chain employs TRBV18 and TRBJ2-7; 7 bases fit TRBD2. With 3 bases clipped from V and 9 bases from J, the junction kept 17 bases outside the gene matches. Germline CDR1 is KGHSH and CDR2 is LQKENI. The CDR3 totals 16 residues. CDR3 DNA: TGTGCCAGCTCACCGGTTCTCGTTAGGACTAGTCGGGTGCAGTACTTC. Translation: CASSPVLVRTSRVQYF.

The rearrangement uses TRBV13 and TRBJ2-2, with a weak D call TRBD2 (6 bases). CDR1 PRHDT and CDR2 FYEKMQ come from the germline V gene (reference sequence). The CDR3 has 15 residues. V was shortened by 6 bases and J by 1 base, with 12 bases between the two germline ends. DNA for the CDR3: TGTGCCAGCAGACACCGGGGGTTGAACACCGGGGAGCTGTTTTTT. Translated, it gives CASRHRGLNTGELFF.

The V gene is TRBV7-3, the J gene TRBJ1-5, with TRBD1 matching 10 bases. This CDR3 spans 13 amino acids. V gave up 5 bases and J gave up 7 bases; unmatched junction bases: 2. Germline V gives CDR1 SGHTA, CDR2 FQGTGA. This chain's CDR3 is CASSQDRGQPQHF. In nucleotides, the CDR3 is TGTGCCAGCAGCCAGGACAGGGGGCAGCCCCAGCATTTT.

The chain uses TRBV3-1 (or the pseudogene TRBV3-2) and TRBJ2-7, with D unresolved. V lost 1 base and J 0 bases, leaving 10 bases between the germline ends. This CDR3 comprises 15 residues. CDR1 and CDR2 (germline): LGHDT, YNNKEL (reference sequence). CDR3 sequence (DNA): TGTGCCAGCAGCCAAGGAAAATGGAGCTCCTACGAGCAGTACTTC. Its protein is CASSQGKWSSYEQYF.

The chain carries TRBV6-5 and TRBJ1-1; D gene unclear. Germline V gives CDR1 MNHEY, CDR2 SVGAGI. With 7 bases removed from V and 1 base from J, the gap between germline ends came to 4 bases. The CDR3 has 11 residues. The CDR3 loop is CASTRNTEAFF. In DNA form, the CDR3 reads TGTGCCAGCACTCGGAACACTGAAGCTTTCTTT.

The chain joins TRBV27 to TRBJ1-2, with TRBD1 matching over 8 bases. The CDR3 length is 16 residues. The germline V gene has CDR1 MNHEY and CDR2 SMNVEV (reference sequence). Losses at the gene ends were 1 base for V and 1 base for J; bases not matched to a gene: 5. CDR3 bases: TGTGCCAGCAGTTTATACCGGACAGGGTTTAACTATGGCTACACCTTC. The encoded protein is CASSLYRTGFNYGYTF.

The chain joins TRBV7-3 to TRBJ2-3, with no clear D. With 5 bases removed from V and 5 bases from J, the gap between germline ends came to 14 bases. The CDR3 loop spans 14 amino acids. Germline assignment: CDR1 SGHTA and CDR2 FQGTGA. CDR3 nucleotide sequence: TGTGCCAGCAGCACCCCAAACCCCGGAGATACGCAGTATTTT. Its protein product is CASSTPNPGDTQYF.

This sequence joins TRBV5-8 and TRBJ1-1; D is possibly TRBD1 (5 bases). Trimming removed 10 bases from V and 2 bases from J, with 18 bases in between. The CDR3 runs 14 residues. Germline values: CDR1 SGHTS, CDR2 YDEGEE. The CDR3 reads CARTGTSLNTEAFF. The CDR3, as DNA: TGTGCCCGAACCGGGACCTCACTTAACACTGAAGCTTTCTTT.

The chain carries TRBV6-5 and TRBJ1-2; D gene ambiguous. This CDR3 is built from 12 residues. V lost 2 bases to trimming and J lost 7 bases, with 8 bases between them. Germline V gene sequence: CDR1 MNHEY, CDR2 SVGAGI. CDR3 DNA: TGTGCCAGCAGTTACACAATGGGTGGCTACACCTTC. It codes for CASSYTMGGYTF.

Here the CDR3 reads CASSPQRGAEETQYF. The DNA for the CDR3 is TGCGCCAGCAGCCCCCAGCGGGGGGCCGAAGAGACCCAGTACTTC. The chain combines TRBV5-1 with TRBJ2-5; 9 nucleotides agree with TRBD2. V shed 4 bases, J shed 3 bases, and the junction held 7 bases outside the gene matches. The germline V gene encodes CDR1 SGHRS and CDR2 YFSETQ. This CDR3 region has 15 residues.

J is TRBJ1-6 and V is TRBV19, with 7 bases aligning to TRBD1. The CDR3 has 13 residues. Germline V lookup: CDR1 LNHDA, CDR2 SQIVND (reference sequence). With 6 bases clipped from V and 8 bases from J, the junction kept 4 bases outside the gene matches. The CDR3, as DNA: TGTGCCAGTAGAGACAGGGTTGATTCACCCCTCCACTTT. It translates to CASRDRVDSPLHF.

This chain connects TRBV5-6 to TRBJ2-7; 7 bases line up with TRBD2. V trimming: 4 bases; J trimming: 1 base; junction bases outside the gene matches: 2. CDR1 and CDR2 (germline): SGHDT, YYEEEE. The CDR3 length is 13 residues. CDR3 region: CASSPGGSYEQYF. The CDR3 DNA reads TGTGCCAGCAGCCCGGGGGGTTCCTACGAGCAGTACTTC.

The rearrangement joins TRBV19 to TRBJ2-6; D assignment may be TRBD1 or TRBD2 (6 bases each). The CDR3 is made up of 18 amino acids. The ends were cut back, 5 bases at V and 4 bases at J, with 21 bases in the middle. CDR1 is LNHDA and CDR2 is SQIVND in the germline V gene (reference sequence). For the CDR3, the DNA is TGTGCCAGTAGTCCCCCCGGGGGCGCCTTCGACGGGGCCAACGTCCTGACTTTC. It translates to CASSPPGGAFDGANVLTF.

This clone was detected a few times. The chain is built from TRBV6-2 or TRBV6-3 and TRBJ1-5; the match to TRBD1 covers 10 bases. The germline gives CDR1 MNHEY, CDR2 SVGEGT. The CDR3 is made up of 15 amino acids. V shed 2 bases, J shed 6 bases, and the junction held 4 bases outside the gene matches. The CDR3 DNA is TGTGCCAGCAGTTACGGACAGGGGGAAAGTCAGCCCCAGCATTTT. It translates to CASSYGQGESQPQHF.

The V call is TRBV7-6, the J call TRBJ2-1, with TRBD1 matching 7 bases. Trimming cost V 1 base and J 0 bases; bases outside gene matches: 6. The CDR3 is made up of 17 amino acids. Germline assignment: CDR1 SGHVS and CDR2 FNYEAQ. The CDR3 DNA is TGTGCCAGCAGCTTAGTCACAGGGGACAGCTCCTACAATGAGCAGTTCTTC. Residues: CASSLVTGDSSYNEQFF.

Worth noting for this clone: One junction end disagrees with the germline gene, perhaps due to a read error. The chain is built from TRBV6-5 and TRBJ2-7, with D unresolved. The germline CDR1 and CDR2 sequences are MNHEY and SVGAGI. This CDR3 comprises 14 residues. CDR3 sequence (DNA): TGTGCGAGCACCGACCCCTTCGGCTCCTACGAGCAGTACTTC. Translating it yields CASTDPFGSYEQYF.

The chain employs TRBV6-2 or TRBV6-3 and TRBJ2-3, with 7 nucleotides matching TRBD1. CDR3 length equals 15 residues. Unmatched junction bases numbered 10, after V lost 6 bases and J lost 4 bases. Germline-derived CDR1 and CDR2 are MNHEY and SVGEGT. The CDR3 DNA reads as TGTGCCAGCAGCCCTGACAGGGTTGCCTCAGATACGCAGTATTTT. Residues: CASSPDRVASDTQYF.